This TCR beta chain was recovered during a study of radiation and T cells in renal cell carcinoma. Generated by immunoSEQ multiplex PCR, the TCRdb table keeps only in-frame clones and is missing some. The sample lists roughly 75,000 clones, 82% occurring once. Time point meaning: blood 2 weeks post-SBRT. Treatment denoted: 15 Gy SBRT to primary tumor, nephrectomy 4 weeks later. Serial blood draws occurred at baseline and 2 and 4 weeks post-SBRT. Study-wide results and caveats: Without pretreatment biopsies, baseline tumor clonotype presence was undetermined.

Turning to this clone: Its cognate antigen is unknown.

The clonotype was recovered from a man aged 60 to 69 with renal cell carcinoma. Sequencing used blood, obtained from a patient whose treatment included radiotherapy and nephrectomy.

This CDR3 is CASSLEMGGVSEKLFF. The DNA of the CDR3 is TGTGCCAGCAGTTTAGAGATGGGAGGGGTCAGCGAAAAACTGTTTTTT. V usage is TRBV28 and J usage is TRBJ1-4, with D perhaps TRBD1 (5 bases). V lost 2 bases, J lost 8 bases, and 18 bases lay in between. The CDR3 has 16 amino acids. Germline values: CDR1 MDHEN, CDR2 SYDVKM.